This passage covers 21 T cell receptor beta chains from one sample sequenced in a study of T-cell memory formation after mild COVID-19. TCRdb recomputed calls from the 5' RACE reads with MiXCR, one row per CDR3 protein. The sample shows 450,000 to 650,000 distinct CDR3 sequences, under 20% of them seen only once. The sequenced material came from PBMCs or a T cell subset sorted from them (not recorded which). These receptors originate from an adult woman who had mild COVID-19 (a few samples of this study predate the infection). Cell type and time point are not known.

This clonotype was seen a handful of times. The chain joins TRBV24-1 to TRBJ2-2; TRBD2 matches 10 bases. Germline trimming cut 3 bases from V and 0 bases from J; bases unmatched to any gene: 9. Germline lookup yields CDR1 KGHDR and CDR2 SFDVKD. The CDR3 has 19 residues. The CDR3 sequence: CATSDAPGTSDSNTGELFF. Here the CDR3 DNA reads TGTGCCACCAGTGATGCCCCCGGGACTAGCGACTCGAACACCGGGGAGCTGTTTTTT.

The gene calls are TRBV12-3 or TRBV12-4 and TRBJ2-3; D remains ambiguous. The V and J ends lost 7 bases and 0 bases respectively, with 11 bases between them. This CDR3 has 14 amino acids. Here the CDR3 DNA reads TGTGCCAGCAACCTCGTGACTAGCACAGATACGCAGTATTTT. It encodes CASNLVTSTDTQYF.

The chain joins TRBV12-3 or TRBV12-4 to TRBJ2-1, with TRBD2 matching over 10 bases. The trim removed 6 bases at V and 6 bases at J, leaving 8 bases unmatched. This CDR3 contains 15 residues. The CDR3 bases are TGTGCCAGCAGCCACAGCGGGAGGGCCTCCAATGAGCAGTTCTTC. This gives the protein CASSHSGRASNEQFF.

This chain joins TRBV3-1 and TRBJ1-1; 8 nucleotides line up with TRBD1. The CDR3 sequence is 15 residues long. Germline CDR1 LGHDT, CDR2 YNNKEL (reference sequence). The junction had 10 bases not matched to a gene; V was cut back by 4 bases and J by 6 bases. CDR3 sequence (DNA): TGTGCCAGCAGCCTCATACTACAGGGGGTCTCTGAAGCTTTCTTT. It specifies CASSLILQGVSEAFF.

The gene calls are TRBV2 and TRBJ1-1, with D tentatively TRBD1 (5 bases). Germline CDR1 is SNHLY and CDR2 is FYNNEI. This CDR3 has 15 amino acids. V was trimmed by 4 bases and J by 4 bases, leaving 16 bases between them. The CDR3 sequence is CASSVWGRERTEAFF. The CDR3 DNA sequence: TGTGCCAGCAGTGTGTGGGGCCGGGAGCGCACTGAAGCTTTCTTT. Based on the CDR3 plus reference TRBV2 and TRBJ1-1, the full variable domain is EPEVTQTPSHQVTQMGQEVILRCVPISNHLYFYWYRQILGQKVEFLVSFYNNEISEKSEIFDDQFSVERPDGSNFTLKIRSTKLEDSAMYFCASSVWGRERTEAFFGQGTRLTVV.

The rearrangement joins TRBV5-1 to TRBJ2-1; 11 positions match TRBD2. This CDR3 region has 17 residues. The V and J ends lost 4 bases and 6 bases, in that order; junction bases with no gene match: 12. In germline, CDR1 is SGHRS, CDR2 YFSETQ. The CDR3 nucleotides read TGCGCCAGCAGCCCGGAGGCTAGCGGGGGGTCATCCAATGAGCAGTTCTTC. This sequence encodes CASSPEASGGSSNEQFF. Full variable domain (rest looked up from reference TRBV5-1 and TRBJ2-1): KAGVTQTPRYLIKTRGQQVTLSCSPISGHRSVSWYQQTPGQGLQFLFEYFSETQRNKGNFPGRFSGRQFSNSRSEMNVSTLELGDSALYLCASSPEASGGSSNEQFFGPGTRLTVL.

This clonotype has only a few counts. This chain joins TRBV7-2 and TRBJ2-1, with 16 bases identical to TRBD2. Losses at the gene ends were 6 bases for V and 8 bases for J; bases not matched to a gene: 7. The CDR3 is 16 residues long. The V gene's germline CDR1 is SGHTA and CDR2 FQGNSA. This CDR3 is CASRQTGTSGRDEQFF. In nucleotides, the CDR3 is TGTGCCAGCAGACAGACCGGGACTAGCGGGAGGGATGAGCAGTTCTTC.

The chain combines TRBV12-3 or TRBV12-4 with TRBJ1-2, with unresolved D. This CDR3 has 11 amino acids. The V gene lost 6 bases and the J gene lost 5 bases, with 7 bases spanning the gap. The CDR3 DNA is TGTGCCAGCAGGGCCCATTATGGCTACACCTTC. Protein sequence: CASRAHYGYTF.

The V gene is TRBV25-1, the J gene TRBJ1-2, with D maybe TRBD1 (5 bases). With 3 bases removed from V and 5 bases from J, the gap between germline ends came to 16 bases. CDR3 size: 15 residues. Germline V gives CDR1 MGHDK, CDR2 SYGVNS. CDR3 region: CASSEGRDWGYGYTF. The CDR3 DNA follows: TGTGCCAGCAGTGAGGGACGAGATTGGGGTTATGGCTACACCTTC.

This clonotype was observed a single time. The chain combines TRBV7-9 with TRBJ2-7; 7 nucleotides line up with TRBD1. V dropped 6 bases and J dropped 0; count of bases not matched to a gene: 11. The CDR3 is 16 amino acids. Germline V gene sequence: CDR1 SEHNR, CDR2 FQNEAQ (reference sequence). The CDR3 is CASSFDEDRSSYEQYF. In DNA, the CDR3 is TGTGCCAGCAGTTTTGACGAGGACAGGAGCTCCTACGAGCAGTACTTC.

V gene TRBV4-1 combines with J gene TRBJ1-5, with D unresolved. The V gene lost 0 bases and the J gene lost 1 base, with 7 bases spanning the gap. Germline-derived CDR1 and CDR2 are MGHRA and YSYEKL. This CDR3 has 15 amino acids. The CDR3 DNA follows: TGCGCCAGCAGCCAAGAACCAGACAGCAATCAGCCCCAGCATTTT. Its translation is CASSQEPDSNQPQHF.

This chain links TRBV24-1 with TRBJ2-5, with D unclear. This CDR3 has 12 residues. The germline V gene encodes CDR1 KGHDR and CDR2 SFDVKD. The V gene lost 9 bases and the J gene lost 1 base, with 8 bases spanning the gap. The DNA of the CDR3 is TGTGCCACCTTCAGACCCCAAGAGACCCAGTACTTC. This translates into CATFRPQETQYF.

This chain links TRBV6-2 or TRBV6-3 with TRBJ2-5; D remains unclear. Per the germline V gene, CDR1 is MNHEY and CDR2 is SVGEGT. CDR3 size: 13 residues. Trimming took 5 bases from V and 5 from J, leaving 12 bases between them. This CDR3 reads CASSTLARETQYF. The CDR3 DNA follows: TGTGCCAGCAGTACCTTAGCTCGGGAGACCCAGTACTTC.

The chain is built from TRBV9 and TRBJ2-2; no clear D gene. CDR1 and CDR2 (germline): SGDLS, YYNGEE. CDR3 length: 16 amino acids. V was shortened by 0 bases and J by 1 base, with 10 bases between the two germline ends. DNA for the CDR3: TGTGCCAGCAGCGTAGGGCAGGATGAGAACACCGGGGAGCTGTTTTTT. Its translation: CASSVGQDENTGELFF.

This clonotype appeared a few times. The rearrangement uses TRBV27 and TRBJ1-2; TRBD1 matches 7 bases. CDR1 is MNHEY and CDR2 is SMNVEV in the germline V gene (reference sequence). Trimming at V came to 1 base and at J to 3 bases, leaving 11 bases not matched to a gene. The CDR3 sequence is 17 residues long. This CDR3 is CASSLYGQALGDYGYTF. In DNA form, the CDR3 reads TGTGCCAGCAGTTTATACGGACAGGCCCTTGGGGACTATGGCTACACCTTC.

This sequence joins TRBV20-1 and TRBJ1-2; 11 bases align to TRBD1. With V trimmed by 1 base and J by 4 bases, 8 bases remained unmatched. The CDR3 runs to 16 residues. The germline gives CDR1 DFQATT, CDR2 SNEGSKA (reference sequence). CDR3 residues: CSARVDGQGAGYGYTF. CDR3 DNA: TGCAGTGCTAGAGTTGACGGACAGGGGGCTGGCTATGGCTACACCTTC.

This clonotype was seen a few times. The CDR3 spells CSADPGTGSSYEQYF. CDR3 bases: TGCAGTGCCGACCCCGGGACAGGGAGCTCCTACGAGCAGTACTTC. The chain employs TRBV20-1 and TRBJ2-7, with 9 bases aligning to TRBD1. The CDR3 extends over 15 amino acids. The germline V gene has CDR1 DFQATT and CDR2 SNEGSKA (reference sequence). V lost 6 bases to trimming and J lost 0 bases; unmatched junction nucleotides: 9.

V and J are TRBV5-1 and TRBJ1-1; TRBD1 matches at 9 bases. Germline V lookup: CDR1 SGHRS, CDR2 YFSETQ. J lost 1 base, V lost 4 bases, and 8 bases had no gene match. There are 16 residues in the CDR3. In DNA form, the CDR3 reads TGCGCCAGCAGCGCTACAGGGGGCCGAGGGAACACTGAAGCTTTCTTT. Protein: CASSATGGRGNTEAFF.

This clonotype came up a few times. The chain combines TRBV20-1 with TRBJ2-5; 12 bases align to TRBD2. Germline V CDR1 and CDR2: DFQATT, SNEGSKA (reference sequence). J was trimmed by 1 base and V by 1 base; bases with no gene match: 4. This CDR3 is built from 16 residues. CDR3 sequence reads: CSARGTSGVLQETQYF. The CDR3 DNA is TGCAGTGCTAGAGGGACTAGCGGGGTCCTCCAAGAGACCCAGTACTTC.

This clonotype was detected only a few times. This chain links TRBV12-3 or TRBV12-4 with TRBJ2-1; D gene uncertain. V was trimmed by 8 bases and J by 4 bases, leaving 18 bases between them. This CDR3 comprises 15 residues. CDR3 in DNA: TGTGCCAGCCGGAAGGTAGGACCCCAGTACAATGAGCAGTTCTTC. Translating it yields CASRKVGPQYNEQFF.

This clonotype has at least ten counts. This chain connects TRBV20-1 to TRBJ2-7; D gene unclear. Germline V lookup: CDR1 DFQATT, CDR2 SNEGSKA (reference sequence). Between the trimmed V and J ends, which lost 3 bases and 2 bases, there was a span of 11 bases. This CDR3 comprises 13 residues. CDR3 sequence (DNA): TGCAGTGCTAGCCCCGGCCCACCCTACGAGCAGTACTTC. This codes for CSASPGPPYEQYF.